The source of this TCR beta chain is a study of blood T cell repertoires in COVID-19. For the study at large: COVID-19 samples from acute and convalescent phases originated in the United States, Italy and Spain.

Per the authors' pipeline: Nucleated cell number was recorded as an estimate derived from reference gene primer amplification. Assay: immunoSEQ multiplex PCR; the TCRdb copy retains only in-frame clones and omits some. From that table come the V and J calls and clone size; the DNA was used to work out D and trimming. The sample has fewer than 100,000 clones; roughly 85% are singletons. In Seattle, patients joined the study during active infection and were tracked longitudinally. The CDR3 is made up of 15 amino acids. Germline CDR1 is SGHRS and CDR2 is YFSETQ. The V segment lost 4 bases and the J segment 11 bases; nucleotides outside the gene matches: 14.

The sequencing sample was made of peripheral blood. The sequence was obtained from a man aged 50-59 years with COVID-19, enrolled during active disease. The gene calls are TRBV5-1 and TRBJ2-1; 8 bases fit TRBD1. CDR3 protein: CASSAGQGGVGKQFF. The CDR3 DNA follows: TGCGCCAGCAGCGCCGGACAGGGTGGGGTGGGTAAGCAGTTCTTC.